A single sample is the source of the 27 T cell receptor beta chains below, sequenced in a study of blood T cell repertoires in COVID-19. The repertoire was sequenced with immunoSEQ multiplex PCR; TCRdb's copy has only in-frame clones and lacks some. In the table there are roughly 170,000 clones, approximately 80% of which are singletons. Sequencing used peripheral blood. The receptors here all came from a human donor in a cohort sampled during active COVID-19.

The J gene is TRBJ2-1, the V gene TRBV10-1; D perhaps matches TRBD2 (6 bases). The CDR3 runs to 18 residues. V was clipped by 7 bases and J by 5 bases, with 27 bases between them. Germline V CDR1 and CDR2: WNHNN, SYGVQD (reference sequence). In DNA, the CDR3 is TGCGCCAGCATGAGCCGGGACTCTTTATGGGTTAGGGACAATGAGCAGTTCTTC. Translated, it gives CASMSRDSLWVRDNEQFF.

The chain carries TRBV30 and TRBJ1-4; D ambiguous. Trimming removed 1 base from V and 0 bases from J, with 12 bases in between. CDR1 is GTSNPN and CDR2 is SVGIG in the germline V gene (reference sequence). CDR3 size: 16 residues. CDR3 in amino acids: CAWSAGHRATNEKLFF. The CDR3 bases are TGTGCCTGGAGTGCCGGCCACAGAGCAACTAATGAAAAACTGTTTTTT.

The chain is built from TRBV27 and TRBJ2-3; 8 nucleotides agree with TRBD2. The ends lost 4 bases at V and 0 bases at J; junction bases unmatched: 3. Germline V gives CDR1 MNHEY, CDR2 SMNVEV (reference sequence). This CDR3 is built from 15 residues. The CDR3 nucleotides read TGTGCCAGCAGTTGGGGACTAGTGAGCACAGATACGCAGTATTTT. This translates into CASSWGLVSTDTQYF.

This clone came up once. The DNA for the CDR3 is TGTGCCTGGAGTGTCACAGGGCTAGGAAACACCATATATTTT. It yields the protein CAWSVTGLGNTIYF. The chain has TRBV30 and TRBJ1-3; D may be TRBD1 (6 bases). CDR3 length: 14 amino acids. V lost 0 bases to trimming and J lost 4 bases, with 10 bases between them. In germline, CDR1 is GTSNPN, CDR2 SVGIG (reference sequence).

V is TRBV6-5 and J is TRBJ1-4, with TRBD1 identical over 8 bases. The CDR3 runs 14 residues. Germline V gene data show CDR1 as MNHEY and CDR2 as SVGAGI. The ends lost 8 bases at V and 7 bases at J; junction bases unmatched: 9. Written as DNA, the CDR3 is TGTGCCAGCGAGACAGGGGCGGGTAGTGAAAAACTGTTTTTT. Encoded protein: CASETGAGSEKLFF.

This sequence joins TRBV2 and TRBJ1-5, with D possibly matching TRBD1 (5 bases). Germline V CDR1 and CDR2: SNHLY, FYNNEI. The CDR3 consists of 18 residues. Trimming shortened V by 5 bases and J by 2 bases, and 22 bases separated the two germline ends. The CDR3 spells CASSSTPRRGIGNQPQHF. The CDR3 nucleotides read TGTGCCAGCAGTTCGACTCCGCGTAGGGGTATAGGCAATCAGCCCCAGCATTTT.

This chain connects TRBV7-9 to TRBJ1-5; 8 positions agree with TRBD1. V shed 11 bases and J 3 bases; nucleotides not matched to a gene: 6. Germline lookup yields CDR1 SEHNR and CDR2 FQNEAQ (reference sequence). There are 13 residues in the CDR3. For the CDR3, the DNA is TGTGCCGGCTCAGGGGGCCTCAATCAGCCCCAGCATTTT. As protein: CAGSGGLNQPQHF.

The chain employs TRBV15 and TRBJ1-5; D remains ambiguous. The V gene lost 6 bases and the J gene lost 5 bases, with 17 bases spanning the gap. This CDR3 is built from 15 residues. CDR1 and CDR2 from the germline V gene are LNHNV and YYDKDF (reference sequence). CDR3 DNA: TGTGCCACCAGTCCAGATGGGAGCGATTATCAGCCCCAGCATTTT. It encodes CATSPDGSDYQPQHF.

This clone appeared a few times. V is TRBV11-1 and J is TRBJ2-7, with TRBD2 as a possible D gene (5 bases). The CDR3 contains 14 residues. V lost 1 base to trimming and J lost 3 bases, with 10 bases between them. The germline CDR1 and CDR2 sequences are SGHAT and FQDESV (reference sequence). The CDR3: CASSLELGSYEQYF. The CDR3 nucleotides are TGTGCCAGCAGCTTAGAACTAGGGAGCTACGAGCAGTACTTC.

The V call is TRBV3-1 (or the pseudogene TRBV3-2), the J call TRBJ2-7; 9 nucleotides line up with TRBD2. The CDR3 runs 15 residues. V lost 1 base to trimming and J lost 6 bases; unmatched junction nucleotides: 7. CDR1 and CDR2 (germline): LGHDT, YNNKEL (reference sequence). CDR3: CASSQGGLAGTEQYF. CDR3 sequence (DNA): TGTGCCAGCAGCCAAGGTGGGCTAGCGGGGACCGAGCAGTACTTC.

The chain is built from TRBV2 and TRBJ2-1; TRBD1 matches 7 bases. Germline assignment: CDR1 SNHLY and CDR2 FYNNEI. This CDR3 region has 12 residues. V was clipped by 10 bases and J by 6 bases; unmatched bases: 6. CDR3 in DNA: TGTGCCATCCATACAGGGGTCAATGAGCAGTTCTTC. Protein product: CAIHTGVNEQFF.

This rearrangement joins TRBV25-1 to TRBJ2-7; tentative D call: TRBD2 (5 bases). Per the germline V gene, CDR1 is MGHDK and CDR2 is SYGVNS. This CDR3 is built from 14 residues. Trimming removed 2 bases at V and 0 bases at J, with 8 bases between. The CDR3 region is CASSETGISYEQYF. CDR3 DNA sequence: TGTGCCAGCAGTGAAACGGGGATCTCCTACGAGCAGTACTTC.

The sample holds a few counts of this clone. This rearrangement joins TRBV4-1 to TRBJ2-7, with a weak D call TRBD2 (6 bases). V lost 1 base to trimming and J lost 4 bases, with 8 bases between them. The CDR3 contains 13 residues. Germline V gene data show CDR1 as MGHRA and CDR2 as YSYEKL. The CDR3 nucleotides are TGCGCCAGCAGCCAAGGAGGAGGGTACGAGCAGTACTTC. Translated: CASSQGGGYEQYF.

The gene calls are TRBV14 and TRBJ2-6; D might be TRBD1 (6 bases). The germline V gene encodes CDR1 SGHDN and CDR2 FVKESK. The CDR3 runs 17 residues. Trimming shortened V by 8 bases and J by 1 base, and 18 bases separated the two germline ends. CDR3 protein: CASRGRGGESGANVLTF. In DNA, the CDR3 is TGTGCCAGCCGGGGAAGAGGGGGAGAGTCTGGGGCCAACGTCCTGACTTTC.

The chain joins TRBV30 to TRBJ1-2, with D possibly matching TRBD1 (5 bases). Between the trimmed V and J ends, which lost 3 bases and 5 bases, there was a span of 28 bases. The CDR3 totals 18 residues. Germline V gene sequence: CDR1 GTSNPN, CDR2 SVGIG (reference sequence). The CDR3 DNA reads TGTGCCTGGAGCGCGCCCACCTATTGGGCGAGGGACTTATATGGCTACACCTTC. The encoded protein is CAWSAPTYWARDLYGYTF. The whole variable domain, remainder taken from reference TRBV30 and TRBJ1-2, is SQTIHQWPATLVQPVGSPLSLECTVEGTSNPNLYWYRQAAGRGLQLLFYSVGIGQISSEVPQNLSASRPQDRQFILSSKKLLLSDSGFYLCAWSAPTYWARDLYGYTFGSGTRLTVV.

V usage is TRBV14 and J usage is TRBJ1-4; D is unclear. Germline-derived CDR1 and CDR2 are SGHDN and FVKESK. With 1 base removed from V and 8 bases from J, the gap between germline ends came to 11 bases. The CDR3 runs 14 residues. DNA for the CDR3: TGTGCCAGCAGCCAAGGATCGGGAAGGGAAAAACTGTTTTTT. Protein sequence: CASSQGSGREKLFF.

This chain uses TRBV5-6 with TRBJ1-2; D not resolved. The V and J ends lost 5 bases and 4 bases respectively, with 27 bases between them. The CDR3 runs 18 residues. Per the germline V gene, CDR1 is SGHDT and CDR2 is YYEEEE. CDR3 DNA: TGTGCCAGCAGTTCGGACGGAGGTAGTTCCGGGCCTCTCTATGGCTACACCTTC. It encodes CASSSDGGSSGPLYGYTF.

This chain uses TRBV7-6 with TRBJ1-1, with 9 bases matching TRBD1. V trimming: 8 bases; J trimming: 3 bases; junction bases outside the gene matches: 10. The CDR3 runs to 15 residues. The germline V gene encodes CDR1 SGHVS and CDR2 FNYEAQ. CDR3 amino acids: CASGTGGGRYTEAFF. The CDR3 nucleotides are TGTGCCAGCGGCACAGGGGGCGGGAGGTACACTGAAGCTTTCTTT.

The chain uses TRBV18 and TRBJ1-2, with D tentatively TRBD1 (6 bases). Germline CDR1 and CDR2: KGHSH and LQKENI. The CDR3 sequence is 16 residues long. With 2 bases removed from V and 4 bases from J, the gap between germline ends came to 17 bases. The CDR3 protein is CASSPGSGQTTYGYTF. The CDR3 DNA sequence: TGTGCCAGCTCACCAGGATCGGGACAAACCACCTATGGCTACACCTTC.

CDR3 bases: TGCGCCAGCAGAGCCGGGACAGGGACTTCTGGGGCCAACGTCCTGACTTTC. Translating gives CASRAGTGTSGANVLTF. V is TRBV5-1 and J is TRBJ2-6, with TRBD1 matching over 9 bases. The CDR3 spans 17 residues. V was clipped by 5 bases and J by 1 base; unmatched bases: 7. The V gene's germline CDR1 is SGHRS and CDR2 YFSETQ.

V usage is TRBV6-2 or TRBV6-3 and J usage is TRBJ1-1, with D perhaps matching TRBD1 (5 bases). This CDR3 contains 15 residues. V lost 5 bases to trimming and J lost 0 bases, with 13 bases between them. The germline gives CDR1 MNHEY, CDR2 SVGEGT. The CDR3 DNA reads TGTGCCAGCAGTCCGGCGGGACGGATGAACACTGAAGCTTTCTTT. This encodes CASSPAGRMNTEAFF.

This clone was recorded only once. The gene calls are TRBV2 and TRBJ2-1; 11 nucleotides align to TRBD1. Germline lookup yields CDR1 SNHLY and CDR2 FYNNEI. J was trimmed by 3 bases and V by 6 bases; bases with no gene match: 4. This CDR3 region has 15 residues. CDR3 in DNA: TGTGCCAGCAGGCGGGACAGGGGGGTCTACAATGAGCAGTTCTTC. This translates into CASRRDRGVYNEQFF.

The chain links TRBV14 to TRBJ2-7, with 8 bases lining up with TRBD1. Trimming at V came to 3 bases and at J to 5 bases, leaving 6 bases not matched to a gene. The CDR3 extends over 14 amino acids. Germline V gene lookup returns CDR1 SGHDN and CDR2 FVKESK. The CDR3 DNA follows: TGTGCCAGCAGCCAGGCTGACAGGGGCCACGAGCAGTACTTC. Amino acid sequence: CASSQADRGHEQYF.

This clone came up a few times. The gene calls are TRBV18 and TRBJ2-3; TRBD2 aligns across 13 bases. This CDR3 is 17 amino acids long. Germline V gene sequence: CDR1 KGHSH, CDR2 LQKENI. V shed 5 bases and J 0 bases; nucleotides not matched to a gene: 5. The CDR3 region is CASSGLAGVSSTDTQYF. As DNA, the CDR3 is TGTGCCAGCTCAGGACTAGCGGGGGTATCCAGCACAGATACGCAGTATTTT.

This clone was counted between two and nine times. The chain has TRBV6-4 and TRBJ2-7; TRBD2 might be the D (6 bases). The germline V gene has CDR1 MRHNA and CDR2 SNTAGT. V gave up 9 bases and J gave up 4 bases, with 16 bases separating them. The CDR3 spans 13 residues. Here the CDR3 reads CASRDSRTYEQYF. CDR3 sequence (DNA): TGTGCCAGTAGGGACTCACGGACTTACGAGCAGTACTTC.

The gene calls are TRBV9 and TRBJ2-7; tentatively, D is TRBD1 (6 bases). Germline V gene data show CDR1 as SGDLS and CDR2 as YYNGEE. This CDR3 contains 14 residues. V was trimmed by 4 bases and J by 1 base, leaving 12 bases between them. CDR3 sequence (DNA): TGTGCCAGCAGCCCCTGGGGGCAGTCCTACGAGCAGTACTTC. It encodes CASSPWGQSYEQYF.

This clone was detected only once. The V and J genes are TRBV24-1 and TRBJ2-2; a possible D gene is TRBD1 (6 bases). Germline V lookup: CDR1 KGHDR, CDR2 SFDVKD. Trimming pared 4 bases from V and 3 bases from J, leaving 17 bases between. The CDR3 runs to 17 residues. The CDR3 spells CATSEGDTWPDTGELFF. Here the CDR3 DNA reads TGTGCCACCAGTGAAGGGGACACCTGGCCGGACACCGGGGAGCTGTTTTTT.